This T cell receptor beta chain was retrieved from a study of T-cell memory formation after mild COVID-19. Study background: TCR clustering was largely donor specific.

Notes on the study in general: Clones which contracted sat mainly in CM and EM if CD4+, and in EMRA if CD8+. Day 15 to 85 contracting clones showed balanced CD4/CD8; later expanders leaned CD4+. The authors left the SARS-CoV-2 specificity of second-wave clones peaking on day 37 unconfirmed.

This CDR3 has 12 amino acids. Germline V gives CDR1 SGHRS, CDR2 YFSETQ. V gave up 7 bases and J gave up 7 bases, with 14 bases separating them. TCRdb ran MiXCR on the 5' RACE reads and lists one entry per CDR3 protein. The data contain under 450,000 distinct CDR3 sequences, 23% of them singletons. A remark on this clonotype: Its antigen is currently unknown.

The sequencing input was PBMCs or a T cell subset sorted from them (not recorded which). This sequence was found in an adult woman who had mild COVID-19 (a few samples of this study predate the infection). Cell type and time point are not known. The rearrangement links TRBV5-1 to TRBJ2-5, with a tentative D call TRBD1 (5 bases). CDR3 protein: CASGQGGGTQYF. The CDR3 nucleotides are TGCGCCAGCGGTCAGGGTGGCGGGACCCAGTACTTC.